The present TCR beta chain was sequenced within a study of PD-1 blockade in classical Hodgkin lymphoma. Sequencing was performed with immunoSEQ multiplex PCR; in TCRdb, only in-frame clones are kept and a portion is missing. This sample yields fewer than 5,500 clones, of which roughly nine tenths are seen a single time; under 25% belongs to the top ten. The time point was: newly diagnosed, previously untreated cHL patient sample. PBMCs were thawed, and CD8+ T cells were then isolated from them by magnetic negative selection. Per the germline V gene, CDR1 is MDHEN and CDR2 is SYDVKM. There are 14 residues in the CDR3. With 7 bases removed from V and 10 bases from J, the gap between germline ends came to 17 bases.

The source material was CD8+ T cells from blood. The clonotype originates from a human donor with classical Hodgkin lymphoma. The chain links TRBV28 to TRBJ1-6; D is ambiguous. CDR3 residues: CASTHGWAGSPLHF. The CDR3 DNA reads TGTGCCAGCACCCATGGCTGGGCCGGCTCACCCCTCCACTTT.